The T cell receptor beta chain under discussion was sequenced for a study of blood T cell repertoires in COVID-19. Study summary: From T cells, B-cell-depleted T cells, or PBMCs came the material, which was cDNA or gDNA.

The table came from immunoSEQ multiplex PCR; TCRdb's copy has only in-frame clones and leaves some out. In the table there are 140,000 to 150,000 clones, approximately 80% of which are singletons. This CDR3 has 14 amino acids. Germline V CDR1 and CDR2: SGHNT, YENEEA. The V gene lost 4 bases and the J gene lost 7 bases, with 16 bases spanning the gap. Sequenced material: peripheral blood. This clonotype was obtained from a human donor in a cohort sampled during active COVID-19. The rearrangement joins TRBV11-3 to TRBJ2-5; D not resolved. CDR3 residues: CASSSLTAVRTQYF. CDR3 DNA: TGTGCCAGCAGCTCCCTTACGGCGGTACGGACCCAGTACTTC.